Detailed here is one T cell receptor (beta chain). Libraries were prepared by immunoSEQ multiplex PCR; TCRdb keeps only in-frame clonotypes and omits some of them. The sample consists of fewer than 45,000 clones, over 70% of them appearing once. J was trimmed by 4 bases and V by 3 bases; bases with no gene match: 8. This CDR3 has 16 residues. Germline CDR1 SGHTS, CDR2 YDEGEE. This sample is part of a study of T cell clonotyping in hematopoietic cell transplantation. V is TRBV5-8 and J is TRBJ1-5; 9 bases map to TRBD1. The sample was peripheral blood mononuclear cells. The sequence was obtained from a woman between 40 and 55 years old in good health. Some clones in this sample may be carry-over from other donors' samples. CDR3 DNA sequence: TGTGCCAGCAGCTCAGATTGGGGACAGGGAAATCAGCCCCAGCATTTT. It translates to CASSSDWGQGNQPQHF.